The 16 T cell receptor beta chains in this list originate from one sample, sequenced in a study of T-cell reconstitution after alpha-beta-depleted transplantation in children. The TCRbeta library was prepared with unique molecular identifiers. MiXCR was run by TCRdb on the PCR reads, yielding one entry per CDR3 protein. This table has fewer than 150,000 distinct CDR3 sequences, around a tenth appearing once. The material was PBMCs, mostly from graft donor cells, obtained 180 days after TCRalphabeta/CD19-depleted stem cell transplant. The source is a girl under three years old who had a stem cell transplant for combined immunodeficiency, so the T cells may come from the graft donor.

This clonotype showed up just a few times. The chain has TRBV29-1 and TRBJ2-7; D might be TRBD2 (6 bases). V gave up 1 base and J gave up 2 bases, with 12 bases separating them. Germline-derived CDR1 and CDR2 are SQVTM and ANQGSEA. The CDR3 is 14 amino acids. The CDR3 DNA is TGCAGCGTTGAAGGCCCCGGAGGGACCTACGAGCAGTACTTC. This translates into CSVEGPGGTYEQYF.

This clonotype was found a few times. V gene TRBV6-1 combines with J gene TRBJ1-5, with D unclear. V was shortened by 6 bases and J by 0 bases, with 12 bases between the two germline ends. The length of the CDR3 is 15 residues. From germline, CDR1 is MNHNS and CDR2 SASEGT. The CDR3 sequence is CASRGPGPSNQPQHF. The CDR3 DNA sequence: TGTGCCAGCAGAGGTCCCGGGCCTAGCAATCAGCCCCAGCATTTT.

This clonotype came up a few times. The chain uses TRBV6-2 or TRBV6-3 and TRBJ2-1; 13 bases agree with TRBD2. CDR1 is MNHEY and CDR2 is SVGEGT in the germline V gene. Trimming removed 6 bases from V and 8 bases from J; junction bases left unmatched: 4. This CDR3 has 14 amino acids. The CDR3 DNA reads as TGTGCCAGCAGACCGGGACTAGCGGGATATGAGCAGTTCTTC. Translation gives CASRPGLAGYEQFF.

The rearrangement joins TRBV20-1 to TRBJ2-7; D gene uncertain. V was clipped by 4 bases and J by 5 bases, with 12 bases between them. The CDR3 spans 12 residues. Per the germline V gene, CDR1 is DFQATT and CDR2 is SNEGSKA (reference sequence). CDR3 region: CSAIYLGNEQYF. For the CDR3, the DNA is TGCAGTGCTATCTACCTTGGCAACGAGCAGTACTTC.

This clonotype was seen ten or more times. The chain combines TRBV12-3 or TRBV12-4 with TRBJ2-7; D is undetermined. This CDR3 is 14 amino acids long. With 1 base removed from V and 2 bases from J, the gap between germline ends came to 9 bases. The DNA for the CDR3 is TGTGCCAGCAGTTTAGAGGACCGTGCCTACGAGCAGTACTTC. This codes for CASSLEDRAYEQYF.

V usage is TRBV10-3 and J usage is TRBJ2-2; D is uncertain. Germline V CDR1 and CDR2: ENHRY, SYGVKD. V lost 7 bases to trimming and J lost 2 bases, with 14 bases between them. The CDR3 loop spans 15 amino acids. The CDR3 DNA reads TGTGCCATCACCCGAGGACGGACCAACACCGGGGAGCTGTTTTTT. It is translated as CAITRGRTNTGELFF.

This sequence joins TRBV10-3 and TRBJ2-7; 9 nucleotides align to TRBD2. Trimming at V came to 6 bases and at J to 1 base, leaving 7 bases not matched to a gene. In germline, CDR1 is ENHRY, CDR2 SYGVKD. The CDR3 is made up of 15 amino acids. CDR3 protein: CAIRTGTSRSYEQYF. Here the CDR3 DNA reads TGTGCCATCAGGACCGGGACTAGCCGATCCTACGAGCAGTACTTC.

The DNA for the CDR3 is TGCGCCAGCAGCTTGAGGTTAGGCAGGCCCAATCAGCCCCAGCATTTT. The encoded protein is CASSLRLGRPNQPQHF. This chain connects TRBV5-1 to TRBJ1-5, with D uncertain. Trimming pared 1 base from V and 3 bases from J, leaving 14 bases between. This CDR3 comprises 16 residues. Germline loops: CDR1 SGHRS, CDR2 YFSETQ.

This clonotype has ten or more counts. The CDR3 sequence is CASSAVGRGSGEQYF. The DNA of the CDR3 is TGCGCCAGCAGTGCGGTAGGCAGGGGCAGCGGTGAGCAGTACTTC. The chain has TRBV10-2 and TRBJ2-7; the D gene is possibly TRBD1 (6 bases). Looked up from germline, CDR1 is WSHSY and CDR2 is SAAADI. V was pared by 4 bases and J by 7 bases, with 20 bases between. The CDR3 sequence is 15 residues long.

The gene calls are TRBV29-1 and TRBJ2-1; 13 bases align to TRBD2. J lost 7 bases, V lost 5 bases, and 8 bases had no gene match. CDR1 SQVTM and CDR2 ANQGSEA come from the germline V gene. The CDR3 runs 15 residues. CDR3 nucleotides: TGCAGCGTTCCCGGGACTAGCGGGAAAAAAAATGAGCAGTTCTTC. This sequence encodes CSVPGTSGKKNEQFF.

This clonotype was observed a few times. The gene calls are TRBV4-3 and TRBJ2-1; 8 bases agree with TRBD2. CDR3 length equals 15 residues. V trimming: 3 bases; J trimming: 4 bases; junction bases outside the gene matches: 5. Germline loops: CDR1 LGHNA, CDR2 YSLEER. In nucleotides, the CDR3 is TGCGCCAGCAGCCACGGGACTAGTCAATACAATGAGCAGTTCTTC. Protein sequence: CASSHGTSQYNEQFF.

At least ten counts were recorded for this clonotype. The gene calls are TRBV12-3 or TRBV12-4 and TRBJ2-1; D possibly corresponds to TRBD2 (7 bases). V was cut by 3 bases and J by 6 bases, with 12 bases left in between. This CDR3 has 14 residues. The CDR3 sequence: CASSFGRGPNEQFF. DNA of the CDR3: TGTGCCAGCAGTTTCGGGCGGGGGCCCAATGAGCAGTTCTTC.

This clonotype was recorded a few times. The rearrangement uses TRBV10-3 and TRBJ2-5, with D tentatively TRBD1 (6 bases). V was shortened by 6 bases and J by 5 bases, with 16 bases between the two germline ends. The CDR3 has 14 residues. The V gene's germline CDR1 is ENHRY and CDR2 SYGVKD. This CDR3 reads CAISPEGVRETQYF. The CDR3 DNA sequence: TGTGCCATCAGCCCCGAGGGGGTCCGTGAGACCCAGTACTTC.

The rearrangement links TRBV5-6 to TRBJ2-1, with D perhaps matching TRBD2 (5 bases). The CDR3 covers 13 residues. V was trimmed by 3 bases and J by 4 bases, leaving 8 bases between them. Germline V lookup: CDR1 SGHDT, CDR2 YYEEEE. CDR3 coding DNA: TGTGCCAGCAGCTCGGACTCTTACAATGAGCAGTTCTTC. Encoded protein: CASSSDSYNEQFF.

The chain couples TRBV12-3 or TRBV12-4 to TRBJ1-2, with 10 bases matching TRBD1. The CDR3 loop spans 15 amino acids. Germline trimming cut 5 bases from V and 5 bases from J; bases unmatched to any gene: 8. CDR3 amino acids: CASSPRDRGLYGYTF. The CDR3 DNA sequence: TGTGCCAGCAGTCCCCGGGACAGGGGACTATATGGCTACACCTTC.

This clonotype came up a few times. This chain uses TRBV20-1 with TRBJ2-1, with D possibly being TRBD1 or TRBD2 (7 bases each). V dropped 3 bases and J dropped 2 bases, with 17 bases sitting between them. The CDR3 length is 16 residues. Germline loops: CDR1 DFQATT, CDR2 SNEGSKA (reference sequence). The CDR3 loop is CSARRGGGLPYNEQFF. Written as DNA, the CDR3 is TGCAGTGCTAGGCGGGGAGGGGGCCTCCCCTACAATGAGCAGTTCTTC.